Below, 14 T cell receptor beta chains from the same sample are listed, as sequenced in a study of blood T cells in healthy people across ages. A second PCR of 7 to 11 cycles used a sample-barcoded 5' primer and a J-beta primer mix. Using its own MiXCR run on the 5' RACE reads, TCRdb lists one record per CDR3 protein. This table has around 970,000 distinct CDR3 sequences, just over 50% appearing once. Sequencing was done on a sample of blood. These receptors were collected from a woman aged 60-70 years in good health.

The gene calls are TRBV12-3 or TRBV12-4 and TRBJ2-3, with a possible D match to TRBD2 (5 bases). The germline V and J ends were trimmed by 5 bases and 6 bases, with 12 bases remaining between them. The CDR3 is 13 residues long. The CDR3 sequence is CASSPREKDTQYF. The DNA for the CDR3 is TGTGCCAGCAGTCCGAGGGAGAAGGATACGCAGTATTTT.

This clonotype was seen more than once but under ten times. V gene TRBV4-1 combines with J gene TRBJ1-5; D unclear. The V gene lost 3 bases and the J gene lost 9 bases, with 12 bases spanning the gap. The CDR3 spans 13 residues. The germline V gene encodes CDR1 MGHRA and CDR2 YSYEKL. CDR3: CASSHSDGMPQHF. The CDR3 coding sequence is TGCGCCAGCAGCCATTCAGATGGTATGCCCCAGCATTTT.

The chain uses TRBV2 and TRBJ2-4; possibly TRBD2 for D (5 bases). The J call could be wrong; TRBJ2-7 is a better fit for the DNA end. Germline CDR1 reads SNHLY; CDR2 reads FYNNEI. This CDR3 comprises 15 residues. The DNA of the CDR3 is TGTGCCAGCAGTGATCGGGGTATTGGGTCCTACGAGCAGTACTTC. It translates to CASSDRGIGSYEQYF.

V and J are TRBV7-2 and TRBJ1-2; TRBD1 might be the D (6 bases). There are 14 residues in the CDR3. Germline V gene data show CDR1 as SGHTA and CDR2 as FQGNSA. Trimming stripped 3 bases from V and 4 bases from J, with 12 bases between. The CDR3 coding sequence is TGTGCCAGCAGCTTGGGACACGGAGGCTATGGCTACACCTTC. Translated, it gives CASSLGHGGYGYTF. Filled out from reference TRBV7-2 and TRBJ1-2, the complete variable domain reads GAGVSQSPSNKVTEKGKDVELRCDPISGHTALYWYRQSLGQGLEFLIYFQGNSAPDKSGLPSDRFSAERTGGSVSTLTIQRTQQEDSAVYLCASSLGHGGYGYTFGSGTRLTVV.

The chain links TRBV15 to TRBJ2-7, with D tentatively TRBD1 or TRBD2 (5 bases each). Germline V gene sequence: CDR1 LNHNV, CDR2 YYDKDF (reference sequence). The CDR3 consists of 16 residues. Trimming removed 1 base from V and 2 bases from J, with 15 bases in between. The CDR3 here is CATSRGTRDGTYEQYF. The DNA of the CDR3 is TGTGCCACCAGCAGAGGTACGAGGGACGGGACCTACGAGCAGTACTTC.

The chain joins TRBV6-6 to TRBJ2-5; 7 nucleotides match TRBD1. J lost 3 bases, V lost 4 bases, and 14 bases had no gene match. This CDR3 spans 17 amino acids. Germline V lookup: CDR1 MNHNY, CDR2 SVGAGI (reference sequence). In DNA, the CDR3 is TGTGCCAGCAGTTTCCCTAGAAGGGGGCTCCAAAAAGAGACCCAGTACTTC. It codes for CASSFPRRGLQKETQYF.

This clonotype was counted only a few times. The gene calls are TRBV27 and TRBJ1-4, with a possible D match to TRBD1 (6 bases). CDR3 size: 14 residues. CDR1 is MNHEY and CDR2 is SMNVEV in the germline V gene (reference sequence). V was clipped by 6 bases and J by 5 bases, with 13 bases between them. The CDR3 bases are TGTGCCAGCAGGCCCCAGGGGCAAAATGAAAAACTGTTTTTT. This gives the protein CASRPQGQNEKLFF.

This clonotype came up a few times. The chain uses TRBV18 and TRBJ1-6, with D maybe TRBD1 (5 bases). V was clipped by 2 bases and J by 10 bases, with 18 bases between them. CDR3 length equals 16 residues. Germline CDR1 is KGHSH and CDR2 is LQKENI. In DNA form, the CDR3 reads TGTGCCAGCTCACCAAGCGGGGCAGGGTCATGGTCACCCCTCCACTTT. Protein: CASSPSGAGSWSPLHF.

A few counts support this clonotype. The chain employs TRBV2 and TRBJ2-1; TRBD2 matches 8 bases. Germline V lookup: CDR1 SNHLY, CDR2 FYNNEI. The CDR3 has 14 residues. Trimming took 8 bases from V and 0 from J; bases not matched to a gene: 3. The CDR3 nucleotides read TGTGCCAGCCGGGGGGGGTACTCCTACAATGAGCAGTTCTTC. This gives the protein CASRGGYSYNEQFF. The variable domain in full, completed from reference TRBV2 and TRBJ2-1, reads EPEVTQTPSHQVTQMGQEVILRCVPISNHLYFYWYRQILGQKVEFLVSFYNNEISEKSEIFDDQFSVERPDGSNFTLKIRSTKLEDSAMYFCASRGGYSYNEQFFGPGTRLTVL.

The chain has TRBV4-1 and TRBJ1-5; 8 nucleotides match TRBD1. V lost 2 bases, J lost 7 bases, and 4 bases stayed unmatched. Looked up from germline, CDR1 is MGHRA and CDR2 is YSYEKL. CDR3 length: 14 amino acids. The CDR3: CASSQKTGEQPQHF. CDR3 nucleotides: TGCGCCAGCAGCCAAAAGACAGGGGAGCAGCCCCAGCATTTT.

This rearrangement joins TRBV15 to TRBJ2-7, with D maybe TRBD1 (6 bases). Trimming pared 2 bases from V and 3 bases from J, leaving 17 bases between. Germline CDR1 is LNHNV and CDR2 is YYDKDF (reference sequence). CDR3 length: 16 residues. DNA for the CDR3: TGTGCCACCAGCAGACCTGGCCGAACAGGGAACTACGAGCAGTACTTC. Protein: CATSRPGRTGNYEQYF.

This clonotype appeared a few times. Germline is not matched at one junction end, which may reflect a read error. This chain uses TRBV6-6 with TRBJ2-6; D is possibly TRBD1 (5 bases). CDR1 is MNHNY and CDR2 is SVGAGI in the germline V gene (reference sequence). The CDR3 runs to 13 residues. The CDR3 sequence: CASSYVPDNGLTF. As DNA, the CDR3 is TGTGCCAGCAGTTACGTCCCGGACAACGGCCTGACTTTC.

The chain recombines TRBV7-2 with TRBJ2-4; D remains ambiguous. The DNA end is more similar to TRBJ2-7, so the J call may be wrong. This CDR3 region has 13 residues. Germline V gene lookup returns CDR1 SGHTA and CDR2 FQGNSA. CDR3 DNA: TGTGCCAGCAGCCCTTTTCTTCAGTACGAGCAGTACTTC. Translation gives CASSPFLQYEQYF.

This rearrangement joins TRBV5-1 to TRBJ1-1, with a possible D match to TRBD1 (5 bases). Germline CDR1 is SGHRS and CDR2 is YFSETQ. V was trimmed by 4 bases and J by 4 bases, leaving 14 bases between them. The CDR3 spans 14 residues. In DNA form, the CDR3 reads TGCGCCAGCAGCCCGAGTGCTGGGGGCACTGAAGCTTTCTTT. Amino acid sequence: CASSPSAGGTEAFF.